Each of the 20 T cell receptor beta chains below was sequenced from the same sample in a study of OX40 agonist ivuxolimab in advanced cancers. Libraries were constructed by the immunoSEQ multiplex PCR assay. TCRdb's version of the immuneACCESS table is confined to in-frame rearrangements and falls short of the full clone set. An unresolved V gene accounts for under half of the shortfall where checked; the remainder is of unknown origin. This sample holds just under 45,000 clones; roughly 78% were observed only once. The ten largest clones add up to 4.2% of the sample. Sequenced here: CD4+ or CD8+ T cells sorted from blood, sampled in a trial of the OX40 agonist ivuxolimab. These receptors came from an adult with an advanced solid tumor such as melanoma, head and neck, liver or kidney cancer.

The V and J genes are TRBV5-1 and TRBJ2-3, with 7 bases fitting TRBD1. V gave up 1 base and J gave up 1 base; unmatched junction bases: 3. Germline CDR1 reads SGHRS; CDR2 reads YFSETQ. The CDR3 has 15 amino acids. CDR3 in DNA: TGCGCCAGCAGCTTGCGACAGGGTGGCACAGATACGCAGTATTTT. This encodes CASSLRQGGTDTQYF.

The rearrangement links TRBV15 to TRBJ2-5; D is unresolved. CDR3 length: 13 amino acids. Germline CDR1 LNHNV, CDR2 YYDKDF (reference sequence). V shed 0 bases and J shed 3 bases, with 5 bases lying between them. The CDR3 DNA follows: TGTGCCACCAGCAGAGATCAGAAAGAGACCCAGTACTTC. Translation gives CATSRDQKETQYF.

V and J are TRBV6-5 and TRBJ2-5; D remains ambiguous. CDR3 length: 13 amino acids. Germline loops: CDR1 MNHEY, CDR2 SVGAGI. The ends were cut back, 5 bases at V and 2 bases at J, with 9 bases in the middle. CDR3 in DNA: TGTGCCAGCAGTCTAGACCTACAAGAGACCCAGTACTTC. This sequence encodes CASSLDLQETQYF.

In its sample, this clone was seen a few times. The chain links TRBV7-2 to TRBJ1-2; D remains unclear. V lost 4 bases and J 1 base, leaving 10 bases between the germline ends. Germline CDR1 SGHTA, CDR2 FQGNSA. CDR3 length equals 14 residues. Here the CDR3 DNA reads TGTGCCAGCAGCTACGGGTGGGGTAACTATGGCTACACCTTC. Translating it yields CASSYGWGNYGYTF.

This clone was counted only a few times. V is TRBV7-8 and J is TRBJ1-1; possibly TRBD1 for D (5 bases). V was clipped by 1 base and J by 2 bases, with 20 bases between them. Germline loops: CDR1 SGHVS, CDR2 FQNEAQ. This CDR3 is 18 amino acids long. As DNA, the CDR3 is TGTGCCAGCAGCTTAGGACATTCCGTCAGGCAGGGTAACACTGAAGCTTTCTTT. Protein product: CASSLGHSVRQGNTEAFF.

The CDR3: CASSNPGQGSGYTF. The CDR3 DNA follows: TGTGCCAGCAGTAACCCGGGACAGGGGAGCGGCTACACCTTC. This chain uses TRBV6-1 with TRBJ1-2; 10 bases are shared with TRBD1. V was clipped by 5 bases and J by 8 bases; unmatched bases: 8. Looked up from germline, CDR1 is MNHNS and CDR2 is SASEGT. The CDR3 is 14 residues long.

The chain joins TRBV7-2 to TRBJ2-3, with TRBD1 identical over 9 bases. CDR3 length: 14 amino acids. Germline CDR1 is SGHTA and CDR2 is FQGNSA. V was clipped by 8 bases and J by 1 base; unmatched bases: 4. The CDR3 DNA reads TGTGCCAGCGTCCGGGACAGGGGCACAGATACGCAGTATTTT. Translation gives CASVRDRGTDTQYF.

The chain is built from TRBV5-1 and TRBJ1-4; D gene uncertain. CDR1 and CDR2 (germline): SGHRS, YFSETQ. Trimming left V 0 bases short and J 6 bases short, with 6 bases between. The CDR3 runs 13 residues. For the CDR3, the DNA is TGCGCCAGCAGCTTGGGTCTAGATGAAAAACTGTTTTTT. Encoded protein: CASSLGLDEKLFF. The full variable domain, in which reference TRBV5-1 and TRBJ1-4 provide the parts outside the CDR3, is KAGVTQTPRYLIKTRGQQVTLSCSPISGHRSVSWYQQTPGQGLQFLFEYFSETQRNKGNFPGRFSGRQFSNSRSEMNVSTLELGDSALYLCASSLGLDEKLFFGSGTQLSVL.

The gene calls are TRBV7-2 and TRBJ2-2; D possibly corresponds to TRBD2 (6 bases). Trimming removed 0 bases at V and 1 base at J, with 6 bases between. Germline loops: CDR1 SGHTA, CDR2 FQGNSA. The CDR3 loop spans 15 amino acids. The CDR3 is CASSLAGGNTGELFF. The CDR3 region has the DNA TGTGCCAGCAGCTTAGCGGGAGGGAACACCGGGGAGCTGTTTTTT.

The V gene is TRBV6-1, the J gene TRBJ1-1; possibly TRBD1 for D (5 bases). The CDR3 extends over 14 amino acids. From germline, CDR1 is MNHNS and CDR2 SASEGT. With 3 bases removed from V and 10 bases from J, the gap between germline ends came to 18 bases. The CDR3 spells CASSDGGTGQGAFF. CDR3 DNA sequence: TGTGCCAGCAGTGATGGGGGGACTGGTCAGGGAGCTTTCTTT.

The CDR3 loop reads CASSLDRPSGNTIYF. CDR3 DNA sequence: TGTGCCAGCAGCTTAGACAGGCCCTCTGGAAACACCATATATTTT. This chain joins TRBV7-2 and TRBJ1-3; maybe TRBD1 (5 bases). CDR3 length: 15 residues. Trimming removed 1 base at V and 0 bases at J, with 7 bases between. In germline, CDR1 is SGHTA, CDR2 FQGNSA.

The chain combines TRBV6-5 with TRBJ2-7; the match to TRBD2 covers 7 bases. Germline V gene data show CDR1 as MNHEY and CDR2 as SVGAGI. The CDR3 is 13 amino acids. V dropped 5 bases and J dropped 3; count of bases not matched to a gene: 4. CDR3 residues: CASSAGTNYEQYF. The CDR3 bases are TGTGCCAGCAGTGCCGGGACTAACTACGAGCAGTACTTC.

V gene TRBV2 combines with J gene TRBJ1-2, with D hard to call. The CDR3 is 14 amino acids. V dropped 4 bases and J dropped 1 base, with 10 bases sitting between them. Germline V gives CDR1 SNHLY, CDR2 FYNNEI. The CDR3 here is CASSVGLLNYGYTF. The CDR3 DNA is TGTGCCAGCAGTGTTGGACTACTTAACTATGGCTACACCTTC.

V usage is TRBV5-3 and J usage is TRBJ2-7, with 12 bases identical to TRBD1. TRBV5-3 is an ORF, with its function uncertain. CDR3 length: 15 residues. With V trimmed by 8 bases and J by 4 bases, 10 bases remained unmatched. The CDR3 here is CASSGSGQGAYEQYF. The CDR3 DNA reads TGTGCCAGCAGCGGCTCGGGACAGGGGGCTTACGAGCAGTACTTC.

The chain has TRBV5-1 and TRBJ1-3; D is uncertain. V shed 0 bases and J shed 0 bases, with 13 bases lying between them. The germline gives CDR1 SGHRS, CDR2 YFSETQ. This CDR3 comprises 17 residues. CDR3 residues: CASSLEPNLRSGNTIYF. The CDR3 region has the DNA TGCGCCAGCAGCTTGGAACCGAACCTACGCTCTGGAAACACCATATATTTT.

The rearrangement uses TRBV5-4 and TRBJ2-5; D gene ambiguous. There are 11 residues in the CDR3. V was shortened by 2 bases and J by 5 bases, with 4 bases between the two germline ends. Looked up from germline, CDR1 is SGHNT and CDR2 is YYREEE (reference sequence). The CDR3 spells CASSFAETQYF. In DNA, the CDR3 is TGTGCCAGCAGCTTTGCCGAGACCCAGTACTTC.

The chain carries TRBV7-3 and TRBJ2-5; 9 bases align to TRBD2. CDR1 is SGHTA and CDR2 is FQGTGA in the germline V gene. The CDR3 spans 14 residues. Trimming cost V 4 bases and J 5 bases; bases outside gene matches: 5. The DNA of the CDR3 is TGTGCCAGCAGCTCAGGGAGCGGGGGGGAGACCCAGTACTTC. Residues: CASSSGSGGETQYF.

The CDR3 sequence is CASSLVAGLQETQYF. The CDR3 nucleotides read TGCGCCAGCAGCTTGGTGGCAGGACTCCAAGAGACCCAGTACTTC. V gene TRBV5-1 combines with J gene TRBJ2-5, with a possible D match to TRBD2 (5 bases). V lost 0 bases and J 1 base, leaving 10 bases between the germline ends. Germline values: CDR1 SGHRS, CDR2 YFSETQ. This CDR3 contains 15 residues.

The chain links TRBV19 to TRBJ1-2; TRBD1 matches 7 bases. The CDR3 runs to 15 residues. V dropped 1 base and J dropped 1; count of bases not matched to a gene: 3. Germline CDR1 and CDR2: LNHDA and SQIVND (reference sequence). This CDR3 is CASSIGTGFNYGYTF. The CDR3 DNA reads as TGTGCCAGTAGTATAGGGACAGGATTTAACTATGGCTACACCTTC.

This clone was seen more than once but under ten times. The gene calls are TRBV18 and TRBJ1-1; D is unresolved. The V and J ends lost 2 bases and 0 bases respectively, with 4 bases between them. Germline V gene data show CDR1 as KGHSH and CDR2 as LQKENI. The CDR3 has 13 amino acids. In nucleotides, the CDR3 is TGTGCCAGCTCACCAGGATTGAACACTGAAGCTTTCTTT. Encoded protein: CASSPGLNTEAFF.